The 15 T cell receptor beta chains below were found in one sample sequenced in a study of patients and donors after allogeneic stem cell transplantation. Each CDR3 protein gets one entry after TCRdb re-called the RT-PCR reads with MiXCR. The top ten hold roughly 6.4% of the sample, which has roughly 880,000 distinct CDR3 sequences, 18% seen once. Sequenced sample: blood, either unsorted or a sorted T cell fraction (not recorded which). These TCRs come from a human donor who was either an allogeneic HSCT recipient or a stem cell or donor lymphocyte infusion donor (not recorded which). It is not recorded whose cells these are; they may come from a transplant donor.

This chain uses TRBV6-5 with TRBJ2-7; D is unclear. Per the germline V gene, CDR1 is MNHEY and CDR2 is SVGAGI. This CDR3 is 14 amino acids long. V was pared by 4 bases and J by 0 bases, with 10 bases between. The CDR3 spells CASSSQTPSYEQYF. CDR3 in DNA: TGTGCCAGCAGTTCCCAGACTCCCTCCTACGAGCAGTACTTC.

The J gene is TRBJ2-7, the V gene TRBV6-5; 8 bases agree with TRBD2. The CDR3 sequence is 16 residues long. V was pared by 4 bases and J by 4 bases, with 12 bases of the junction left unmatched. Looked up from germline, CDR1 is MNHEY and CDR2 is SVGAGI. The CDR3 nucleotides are TGTGCCAGCAGTTCCTGGGGGAGCGGGAGTACGTACGAGCAGTACTTC. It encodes CASSSWGSGSTYEQYF.

The CDR3 here is CASTRTGANYGYTF. In DNA form, the CDR3 reads TGTGCCAGCACCCGGACAGGGGCAAACTATGGCTACACCTTC. This chain connects TRBV6-2 or TRBV6-3 to TRBJ1-2, with TRBD1 matching over 9 bases. Trimming cost V 7 bases and J 2 bases; bases outside gene matches: 5. Germline V gives CDR1 MNHEY, CDR2 SVGEGT. This CDR3 contains 14 residues.

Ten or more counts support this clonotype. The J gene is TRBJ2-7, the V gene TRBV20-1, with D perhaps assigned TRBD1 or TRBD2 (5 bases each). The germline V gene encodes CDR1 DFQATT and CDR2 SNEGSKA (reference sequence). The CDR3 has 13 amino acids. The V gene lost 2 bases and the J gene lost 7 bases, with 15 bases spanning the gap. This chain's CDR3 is CSARRGAPREQYF. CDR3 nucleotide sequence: TGCAGTGCTAGACGAGGGGCCCCTAGGGAGCAGTACTTC.

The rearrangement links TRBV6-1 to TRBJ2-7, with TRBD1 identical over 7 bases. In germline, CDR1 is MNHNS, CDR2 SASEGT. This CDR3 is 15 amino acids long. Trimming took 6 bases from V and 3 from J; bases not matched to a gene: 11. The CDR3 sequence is CASRPGQRINYEQYF. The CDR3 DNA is TGTGCCAGCAGACCGGGACAGCGAATAAACTACGAGCAGTACTTC.

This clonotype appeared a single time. CDR3 amino acids: CATSTNVGSDTQYF. Written as DNA, the CDR3 is TGTGCCACCAGTACTAACGTTGGTTCGGATACGCAGTATTTT. V gene TRBV24-1 combines with J gene TRBJ2-3; D is unresolved. The CDR3 totals 14 residues. Trimming removed 6 bases from V and 6 bases from J, with 15 bases in between. Germline V gene lookup returns CDR1 KGHDR and CDR2 SFDVKD.

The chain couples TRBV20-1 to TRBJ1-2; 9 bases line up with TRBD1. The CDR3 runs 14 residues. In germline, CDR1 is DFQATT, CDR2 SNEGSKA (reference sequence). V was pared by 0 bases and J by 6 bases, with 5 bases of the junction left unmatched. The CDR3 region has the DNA TGCAGTGCTAGAGATCAGGGGACAGGGAATGGCTACACCTTC. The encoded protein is CSARDQGTGNGYTF.

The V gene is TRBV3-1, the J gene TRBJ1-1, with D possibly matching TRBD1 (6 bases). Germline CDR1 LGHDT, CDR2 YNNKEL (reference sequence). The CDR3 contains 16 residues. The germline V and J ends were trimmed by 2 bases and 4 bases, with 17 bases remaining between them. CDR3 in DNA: TGTGCCAGCAGCCAAAATCTGAGGGGGGGGAGCACTGAAGCTTTCTTT. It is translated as CASSQNLRGGSTEAFF.

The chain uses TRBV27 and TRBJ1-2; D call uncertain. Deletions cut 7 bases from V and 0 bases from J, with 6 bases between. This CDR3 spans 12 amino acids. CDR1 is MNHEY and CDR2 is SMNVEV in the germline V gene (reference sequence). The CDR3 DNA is TGTGCCAGCATCGGACCTAACTATGGCTACACCTTC. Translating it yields CASIGPNYGYTF.

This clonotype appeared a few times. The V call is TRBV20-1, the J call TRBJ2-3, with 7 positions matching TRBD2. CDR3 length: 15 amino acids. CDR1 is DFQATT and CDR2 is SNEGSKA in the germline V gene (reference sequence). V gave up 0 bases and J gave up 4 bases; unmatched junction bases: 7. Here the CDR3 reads CSARDLASGSDTQYF. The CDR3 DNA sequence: TGCAGTGCTAGAGATCTGGCTAGCGGTTCAGATACGCAGTATTTT.

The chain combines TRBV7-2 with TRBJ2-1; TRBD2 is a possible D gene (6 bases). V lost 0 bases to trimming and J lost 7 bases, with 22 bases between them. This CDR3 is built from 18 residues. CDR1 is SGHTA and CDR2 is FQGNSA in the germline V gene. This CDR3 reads CASSLAWGWRANLNEQFF. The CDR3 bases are TGTGCCAGCAGCTTAGCGTGGGGGTGGAGGGCCAATTTGAATGAGCAGTTCTTC. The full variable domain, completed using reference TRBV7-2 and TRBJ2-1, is GAGVSQSPSNKVTEKGKDVELRCDPISGHTALYWYRQSLGQGLEFLIYFQGNSAPDKSGLPSDRFSAERTGGSVSTLTIQRTQQEDSAVYLCASSLAWGWRANLNEQFFGPGTRLTVL.

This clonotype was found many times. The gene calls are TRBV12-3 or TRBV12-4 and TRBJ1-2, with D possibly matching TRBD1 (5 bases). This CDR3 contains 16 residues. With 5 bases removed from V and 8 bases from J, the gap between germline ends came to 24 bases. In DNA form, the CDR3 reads TGTGCCAGCAGTCGTCTTGCCGTCCATGGGGGTGACGGCTACACCTTC. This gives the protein CASSRLAVHGGDGYTF.

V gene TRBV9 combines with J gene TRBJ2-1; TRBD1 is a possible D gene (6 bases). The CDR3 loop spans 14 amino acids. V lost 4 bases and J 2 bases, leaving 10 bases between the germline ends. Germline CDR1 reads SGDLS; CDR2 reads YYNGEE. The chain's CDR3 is CASSPRTAYNEQFF. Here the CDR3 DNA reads TGTGCCAGCAGCCCCCGGACAGCCTACAATGAGCAGTTCTTC.

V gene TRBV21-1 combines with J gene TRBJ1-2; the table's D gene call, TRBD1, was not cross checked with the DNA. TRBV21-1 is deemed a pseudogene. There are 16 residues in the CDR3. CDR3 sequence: CASSLGRPGQENGYTF. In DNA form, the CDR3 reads TGTGCCAGCAGCCTTGGCCGACCTGGACAGGAGAATGGCTACACCTTC.

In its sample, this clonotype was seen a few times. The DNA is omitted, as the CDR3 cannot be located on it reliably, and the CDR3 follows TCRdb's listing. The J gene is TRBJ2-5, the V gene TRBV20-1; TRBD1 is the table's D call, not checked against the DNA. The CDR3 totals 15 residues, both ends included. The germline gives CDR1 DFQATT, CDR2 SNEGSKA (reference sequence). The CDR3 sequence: CSAPSGQGFLETQYF.